Shown below are 31 T cell receptor beta chains from a single sample sequenced in a study of CD8 T cells in Susac syndrome. RNA amounts of about 0.5 to 1 ug underwent reverse transcription with random hexamers. TCRdb recomputed calls from the immunoSEQ multiplex PCR reads with MiXCR, one row per CDR3 protein. The table shows approximately 260,000 distinct CDR3 sequences, with about 96% occurring only once. The source material was CD4+ T cells from PBMCs. The receptors come from a human donor with Susac syndrome.

This chain connects TRBV28 to TRBJ2-4; a possible D gene is TRBD2 (6 bases). The CDR3 extends over 15 amino acids. The V end was cut by 8 bases, the J end by 9 bases, with 23 bases between. Germline-derived CDR1 and CDR2 are MDHEN and SYDVKM. The CDR3 sequence: CASVAAGTVRGIQYF. The DNA for the CDR3 is TGTGCCAGCGTCGCGGCGGGGACCGTGAGAGGCATTCAGTACTTC.

This chain links TRBV7-2 with TRBJ2-3; a possible D gene is TRBD1 (5 bases). The CDR3 sequence is 14 residues long. Trimming took 6 bases from V and 4 from J, leaving 14 bases between them. Germline V gene lookup returns CDR1 SGHTA and CDR2 FQGNSA. CDR3 coding DNA: TGTGCCAGCAGGGTTGTTGGGGCCGCAGATACGCAGTATTTT. It specifies CASRVVGAADTQYF.

The chain links TRBV9 to TRBJ2-1; 8 bases align to TRBD2. The CDR3 length is 18 residues. Unmatched junction bases numbered 13, after V lost 4 bases and J lost 1 base. Germline V gene sequence: CDR1 SGDLS, CDR2 YYNGEE. The CDR3 nucleotides read TGTGCCAGCAGCCCTTGGATGGGTAGCGGGGTTTCCTACAATGAGCAGTTCTTC. Translated, it gives CASSPWMGSGVSYNEQFF.

The chain joins TRBV12-3 or TRBV12-4 to TRBJ2-7; tentative D call: TRBD1 (6 bases). The CDR3 spans 13 residues. Trimming left V 4 bases short and J 3 bases short, with 10 bases between. The CDR3 region is CASSWGQVYEQYF. CDR3 in DNA: TGTGCCAGCAGTTGGGGACAAGTCTACGAGCAGTACTTC.

DNA for the CDR3: TGCAGTGCTCCGCAGGCGGCCAGCTATGGCTACACCTTC. It translates to CSAPQAASYGYTF. The chain combines TRBV20-1 with TRBJ1-2; D remains ambiguous. The V end was cut by 5 bases, the J end by 4 bases, with 14 bases between. Germline V gene data show CDR1 as DFQATT and CDR2 as SNEGSKA (reference sequence). The CDR3 is 13 residues long.

The CDR3 region has the DNA TGTGCCAGCAGCCAGTCCCGGGGCTCCTACAATGAGCAGTTCTTC. Translated, it gives CASSQSRGSYNEQFF. The chain uses TRBV4-2 and TRBJ2-1; a possible D gene is TRBD2 (5 bases). Germline V gene data show CDR1 as LGHNA and CDR2 as YNFKEQ. This CDR3 comprises 15 residues. Trimming took 3 bases from V and 0 from J, leaving 9 bases between them.

This clonotype was observed once. The gene calls are TRBV28 and TRBJ2-4; D unresolved. Germline loops: CDR1 MDHEN, CDR2 SYDVKM. The V and J ends lost 5 bases and 5 bases respectively, with 16 bases between them. There are 15 residues in the CDR3. Written as DNA, the CDR3 is TGTGCCAGCAGTCCCCCGAGTTGGGCTCAAAACATTCAGTACTTC. This sequence encodes CASSPPSWAQNIQYF.

This chain joins TRBV3-1 and TRBJ2-2; TRBD2 matches 9 bases. The CDR3 extends over 17 amino acids. Trimming took 6 bases from V and 4 from J; bases not matched to a gene: 12. Germline-derived CDR1 and CDR2 are LGHDT and YNNKEL (reference sequence). The CDR3 here is CASRNLVAGGPTGELFF. The CDR3 DNA reads as TGTGCCAGCAGAAATCTTGTCGCGGGAGGGCCCACCGGGGAGCTGTTTTTT.

The rearrangement links TRBV20-1 to TRBJ1-2; no clear D. V dropped 2 bases and J dropped 0 bases, with 16 bases sitting between them. Germline-derived CDR1 and CDR2 are DFQATT and SNEGSKA (reference sequence). The CDR3 consists of 16 residues. CDR3 coding DNA: TGCAGTGCTAGAAGCCCGTACGCTCTAGCTAACTATGGCTACACCTTC. It encodes CSARSPYALANYGYTF.

The V and J genes are TRBV18 and TRBJ2-7; 11 nucleotides agree with TRBD2. The CDR3 is 14 amino acids. The germline V gene has CDR1 KGHSH and CDR2 LQKENI. J gave up 6 bases and V 2 bases, and 3 bases lay outside the gene matches. The CDR3 bases are TGTGCCAGCTCACCAACGCTAGCGGGAGGCGAGCAGTACTTC. Translation gives CASSPTLAGGEQYF.

This clonotype has only one observation. This chain uses TRBV5-1 with TRBJ2-2; the D is unclear. The germline V gene has CDR1 SGHRS and CDR2 YFSETQ. The CDR3 covers 13 residues. V was trimmed by 7 bases and J by 2 bases, leaving 9 bases between them. Written as DNA, the CDR3 is TGCGCCAGCTATTTGACTAACACCGGGGAGCTGTTTTTT. This translates into CASYLTNTGELFF.

The V gene is TRBV29-1, the J gene TRBJ2-5; D gene uncertain. The CDR3 loop spans 12 amino acids. V was cut by 3 bases and J by 3 bases, with 8 bases left in between. CDR1 SQVTM and CDR2 ANQGSEA come from the germline V gene. CDR3 nucleotides: TGCAGCGTTGATCTGAAAAAAGAGACCCAGTACTTC. Its translation: CSVDLKKETQYF.

The rearrangement links TRBV7-9 to TRBJ2-2, with 9 bases aligning to TRBD1. The CDR3 loop spans 16 amino acids. V lost 2 bases, J lost 0 bases, and 1 base stayed unmatched. The germline gives CDR1 SEHNR, CDR2 FQNEAQ (reference sequence). In DNA, the CDR3 is TGTGCCAGCAGCTTATGGACAGGGGCGAACACCGGGGAGCTGTTTTTT. Translated, it gives CASSLWTGANTGELFF. Variable domain in full (rest from reference TRBV7-9 and TRBJ2-2): DTGVSQNPRHKITKRGQNVTFRCDPISEHNRLYWYRQTLGQGPEFLTYFQNEAQLEKSRLLSDRFSAERPKGSFSTLEIQRTEQGDSAMYLCASSLWTGANTGELFFGEGSRLTVL.

This chain links TRBV12-3 or TRBV12-4 with TRBJ1-2; D unresolved. The CDR3 consists of 15 residues. The V and J ends lost 5 bases and 4 bases respectively, with 17 bases between them. This chain's CDR3 is CASSPTVTDFYGYTF. The CDR3 nucleotides read TGTGCCAGCAGTCCGACGGTCACTGACTTCTATGGCTACACCTTC.

This sequence joins TRBV7-3 and TRBJ2-3; no firm D call. Germline V gives CDR1 SGHTA, CDR2 FQGTGA. V was cut by 5 bases and J by 6 bases, with 12 bases left in between. The CDR3 length is 13 residues. The chain's CDR3 is CASSPGQWDTQYF. CDR3 DNA: TGTGCCAGCAGCCCGGGCCAATGGGATACGCAGTATTTT.

The gene calls are TRBV20-1 and TRBJ2-1; D uncertain. The CDR3 spans 10 residues. Germline V CDR1 and CDR2: DFQATT, SNEGSKA (reference sequence). V gave up 6 bases and J gave up 9 bases, with 9 bases separating them. The CDR3 here is CSAAAFEQFF. The CDR3 DNA is TGCAGTGCCGCGGCATTTGAGCAGTTCTTC.

The rearrangement uses TRBV30 and TRBJ2-1; D might be TRBD2 (6 bases). V was trimmed by 6 bases and J by 0 bases, leaving 9 bases between them. Germline V gene sequence: CDR1 GTSNPN, CDR2 SVGIG (reference sequence). There are 13 residues in the CDR3. CDR3: CACVADSYNEQFF. Written as DNA, the CDR3 is TGTGCCTGCGTAGCGGACTCCTACAATGAGCAGTTCTTC.

The chain recombines TRBV9 with TRBJ2-5, with 11 bases fitting TRBD2. The CDR3 has 17 amino acids. The V gene's germline CDR1 is SGDLS and CDR2 YYNGEE. V dropped 4 bases and J dropped 4; count of bases not matched to a gene: 12. The CDR3 reads CASSPGGLAGGSETQYF. CDR3 DNA sequence: TGTGCCAGCAGCCCAGGGGGGCTAGCGGGAGGCTCAGAGACCCAGTACTTC.

The gene calls are TRBV12-5 and TRBJ2-1; no clear D. There are 10 residues in the CDR3. V lost 3 bases and J 8 bases, leaving 2 bases between the germline ends. The germline V gene has CDR1 LGHNT and CDR2 FRNRAP. The CDR3 loop is CASGFDEQFF. The CDR3 DNA sequence: TGTGCTAGTGGTTTCGATGAGCAGTTCTTC.

Here the CDR3 DNA reads TGTGCCAGCACCCTCCAGGGGGTCTATGGCTACACCTTC. Translated: CASTLQGVYGYTF. The chain recombines TRBV12-3 or TRBV12-4 with TRBJ1-2; 7 nucleotides match TRBD1. CDR3 length equals 13 residues. V dropped 7 bases and J dropped 4; count of bases not matched to a gene: 6.

The chain employs TRBV5-6 and TRBJ1-2; D uncertain. Trimming removed 0 bases from V and 6 bases from J, with 9 bases in between. Germline CDR1 SGHDT, CDR2 YYEEEE. This CDR3 region has 13 residues. CDR3 sequence reads: CASSLGRRNGYTF. CDR3 DNA sequence: TGTGCCAGCAGCTTGGGCAGGAGAAATGGCTACACCTTC.

The rearrangement uses TRBV18 and TRBJ1-2, with a possible D match to TRBD1 (6 bases). CDR3 length: 14 amino acids. Deletions cut 1 base from V and 0 bases from J, with 6 bases between. Germline CDR1 and CDR2: KGHSH and LQKENI. CDR3 in amino acids: CASSPQGANYGYTF. CDR3 DNA sequence: TGTGCCAGCTCACCACAGGGGGCTAACTATGGCTACACCTTC.

The chain combines TRBV20-1 with TRBJ2-3; tentative D call: TRBD2 (6 bases). This CDR3 contains 14 residues. V gave up 2 bases and J gave up 4 bases, with 13 bases separating them. Germline lookup yields CDR1 DFQATT and CDR2 SNEGSKA (reference sequence). The CDR3 loop reads CSARSGSGADTQYF. CDR3 nucleotide sequence: TGCAGTGCTAGAAGTGGGTCGGGAGCAGATACGCAGTATTTT.

This clonotype has just one count. V and J are TRBV10-3 and TRBJ2-3; D may be TRBD2 (5 bases). Trimming left V 0 bases short and J 2 bases short, with 9 bases between. Germline CDR1 reads ENHRY; CDR2 reads SYGVKD. CDR3 length equals 15 residues. DNA of the CDR3: TGTGCCATCAGTGAGTCTACGGGAAACACAGATACGCAGTATTTT. Protein sequence: CAISESTGNTDTQYF.

V is TRBV12-3 or TRBV12-4 and J is TRBJ1-5; unclear D gene. This CDR3 comprises 11 residues. V was pared by 5 bases and J by 3 bases, with 2 bases between. As DNA, the CDR3 is TGTGCCAGCAGTGCCAATCAGCCCCAGCATTTT. Amino acids: CASSANQPQHF.

The chain employs TRBV7-9 and TRBJ2-3; D perhaps matches TRBD1 (6 bases). The germline V and J ends were trimmed by 4 bases and 1 base, with 12 bases remaining between them. The CDR3 covers 15 residues. Germline-derived CDR1 and CDR2 are SEHNR and FQNEAQ (reference sequence). CDR3 bases: TGTGCCAGCAGCTCTCGACAGGTCCGCACAGATACGCAGTATTTT. Translating gives CASSSRQVRTDTQYF.

This chain connects TRBV5-4 to TRBJ1-1, with D uncertain. V was trimmed by 2 bases and J by 4 bases, leaving 6 bases between them. CDR3 size: 12 residues. CDR1 and CDR2 from the germline V gene are SGHNT and YYREEE (reference sequence). The chain's CDR3 is CASSFTGTEAFF. The CDR3, as DNA: TGTGCCAGCAGCTTCACGGGCACTGAAGCTTTCTTT.

The chain is built from TRBV29-1 and TRBJ1-2; TRBD1 is a possible D gene (6 bases). There are 14 residues in the CDR3. Trimming took off 7 bases at V and 2 bases at J, with 17 bases between the two ends. Germline values: CDR1 SQVTM, CDR2 ANQGSEA. The CDR3 coding sequence is TGCAGCGCCAGCCCCGGCAGGGGAAACTATGGCTACACCTTC. Its protein is CSASPGRGNYGYTF.

The chain is built from TRBV25-1 and TRBJ2-1; weak D call: TRBD2 (6 bases). V was trimmed by 3 bases and J by 0 bases, leaving 12 bases between them. Germline V gives CDR1 MGHDK, CDR2 SYGVNS. The CDR3 has 16 amino acids. The CDR3 region is CASSESRGSSYNEQFF. CDR3 nucleotides: TGTGCCAGCAGTGAGTCCCGGGGGAGCTCCTACAATGAGCAGTTCTTC.

This chain links TRBV7-6 with TRBJ2-7; 7 nucleotides align to TRBD1. The CDR3 loop spans 14 amino acids. J gave up 5 bases and V 5 bases, and 9 bases lay outside the gene matches. CDR1 and CDR2 from the germline V gene are SGHVS and FNYEAQ. CDR3 in DNA: TGTGCCAGCAGCCTGACAGGGAATTCGGACGAGCAGTACTTC. Translated, it gives CASSLTGNSDEQYF.

This clonotype was seen a single time. The chain links TRBV10-3 to TRBJ1-2, with TRBD1 matching 9 bases. The CDR3 runs to 14 residues. CDR1 ENHRY and CDR2 SYGVKD come from the germline V gene. V lost 10 bases to trimming and J lost 1 base; unmatched junction nucleotides: 7. The CDR3 sequence: CATHRDRVNYGYTF. The CDR3 nucleotides read TGTGCCACGCACCGGGACAGGGTTAACTATGGCTACACCTTC.